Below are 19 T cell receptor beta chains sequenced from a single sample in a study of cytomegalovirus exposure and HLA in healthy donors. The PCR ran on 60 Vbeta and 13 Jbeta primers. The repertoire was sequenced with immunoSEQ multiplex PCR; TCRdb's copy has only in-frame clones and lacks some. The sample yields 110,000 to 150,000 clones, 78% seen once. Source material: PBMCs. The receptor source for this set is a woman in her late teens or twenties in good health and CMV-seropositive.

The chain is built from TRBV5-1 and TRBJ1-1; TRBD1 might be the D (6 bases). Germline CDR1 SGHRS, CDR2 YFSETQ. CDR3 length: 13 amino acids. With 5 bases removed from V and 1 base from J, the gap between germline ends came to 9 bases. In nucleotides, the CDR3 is TGCGCCAGCAGGGTACAGGGGAACACTGAAGCTTTCTTT. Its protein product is CASRVQGNTEAFF.

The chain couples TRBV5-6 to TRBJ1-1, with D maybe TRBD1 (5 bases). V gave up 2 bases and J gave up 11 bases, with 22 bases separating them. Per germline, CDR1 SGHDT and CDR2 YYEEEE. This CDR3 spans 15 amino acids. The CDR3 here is CASSFWGQAQGLAFF. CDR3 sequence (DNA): TGTGCCAGCAGCTTCTGGGGCCAGGCTCAAGGTCTGGCTTTCTTT.

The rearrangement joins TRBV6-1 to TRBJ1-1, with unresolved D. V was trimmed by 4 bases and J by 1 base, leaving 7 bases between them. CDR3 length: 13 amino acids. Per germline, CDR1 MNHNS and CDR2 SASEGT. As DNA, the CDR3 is TGTGCCAGCAGTGTAAGGAGGAACACTGAAGCTTTCTTT. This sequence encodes CASSVRRNTEAFF.

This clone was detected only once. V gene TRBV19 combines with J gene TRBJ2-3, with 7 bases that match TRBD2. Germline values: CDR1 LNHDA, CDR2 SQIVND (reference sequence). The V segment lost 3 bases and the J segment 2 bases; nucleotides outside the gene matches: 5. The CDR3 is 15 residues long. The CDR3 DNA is TGTGCCAGTAGTATTTCTAGCGGCAACACAGATACGCAGTATTTT. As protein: CASSISSGNTDTQYF.

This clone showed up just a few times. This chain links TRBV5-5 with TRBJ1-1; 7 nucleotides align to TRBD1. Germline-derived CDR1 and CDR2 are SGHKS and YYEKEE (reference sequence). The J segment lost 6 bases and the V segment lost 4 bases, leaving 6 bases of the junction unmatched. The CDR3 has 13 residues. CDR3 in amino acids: CASSRGGTAEAFF. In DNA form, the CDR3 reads TGTGCCAGCAGCCGAGGAGGGACAGCTGAAGCTTTCTTT.

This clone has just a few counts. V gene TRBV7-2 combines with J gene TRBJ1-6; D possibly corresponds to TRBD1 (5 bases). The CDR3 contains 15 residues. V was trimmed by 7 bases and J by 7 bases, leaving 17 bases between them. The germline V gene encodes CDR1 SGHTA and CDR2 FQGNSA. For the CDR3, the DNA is TGTGCCAGCACCGAACAGGCCTCGAGGAATTCACCCCTCCACTTT. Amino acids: CASTEQASRNSPLHF. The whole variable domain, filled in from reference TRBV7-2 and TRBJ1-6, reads GAGVSQSPSNKVTEKGKDVELRCDPISGHTALYWYRQSLGQGLEFLIYFQGNSAPDKSGLPSDRFSAERTGGSVSTLTIQRTQQEDSAVYLCASTEQASRNSPLHFGNGTRLTVT.

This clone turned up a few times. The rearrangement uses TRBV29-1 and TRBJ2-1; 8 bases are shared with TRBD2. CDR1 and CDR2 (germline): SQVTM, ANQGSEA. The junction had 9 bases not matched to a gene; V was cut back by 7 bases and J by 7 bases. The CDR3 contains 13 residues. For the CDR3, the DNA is TGCAGCGGGGCGGGACTAGATTATAATGAGCAGTTCTTC. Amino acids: CSGAGLDYNEQFF.

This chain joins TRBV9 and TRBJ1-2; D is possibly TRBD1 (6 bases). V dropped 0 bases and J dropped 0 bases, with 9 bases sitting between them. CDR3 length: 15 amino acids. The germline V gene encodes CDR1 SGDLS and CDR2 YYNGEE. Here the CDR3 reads CASSVDTGPNYGYTF. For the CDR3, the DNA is TGTGCCAGCAGCGTAGATACAGGGCCTAACTATGGCTACACCTTC. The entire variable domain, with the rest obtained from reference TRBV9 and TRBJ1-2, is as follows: DSGVTQTPKHLITATGQRVTLRCSPRSGDLSVYWYQQSLDQGLQFLIQYYNGEERAKGNILERFSAQQFPDLHSELNLSSLELGDSALYFCASSVDTGPNYGYTFGSGTRLTVV.

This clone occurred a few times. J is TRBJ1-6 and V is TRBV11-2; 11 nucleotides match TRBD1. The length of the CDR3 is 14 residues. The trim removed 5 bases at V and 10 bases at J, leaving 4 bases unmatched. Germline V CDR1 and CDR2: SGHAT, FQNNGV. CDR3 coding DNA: TGTGCCAGCAGCCCCGGACAGGGGGCGTCACCCCTCCACTTT. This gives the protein CASSPGQGASPLHF. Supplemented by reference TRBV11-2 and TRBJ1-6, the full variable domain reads EAGVAQSPRYKIIEKRQSVAFWCNPISGHATLYWYQQILGQGPKLLIQFQNNGVVDDSQLPKDRFSAERLKGVDSTLKIQPAKLEDSAVYLCASSPGQGASPLHFGNGTRLTVT.

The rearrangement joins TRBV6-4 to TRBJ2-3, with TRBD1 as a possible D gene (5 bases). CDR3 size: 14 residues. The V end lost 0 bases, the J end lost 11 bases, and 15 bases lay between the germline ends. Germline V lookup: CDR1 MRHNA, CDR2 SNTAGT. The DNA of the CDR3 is TGTGCCAGCAGTGACTCGGTTAAGGGGTTCGAGCAGTATTTT. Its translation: CASSDSVKGFEQYF.

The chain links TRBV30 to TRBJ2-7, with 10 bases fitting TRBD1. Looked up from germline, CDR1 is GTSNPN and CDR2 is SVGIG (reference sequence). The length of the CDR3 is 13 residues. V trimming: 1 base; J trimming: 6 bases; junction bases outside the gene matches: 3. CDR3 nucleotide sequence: TGTGCCTGGAGTGGTGGACAGGGGGTCGAGCAGTACTTC. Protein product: CAWSGGQGVEQYF.

CDR3 in amino acids: CASSPFQDTDRQHYGYTF. DNA of the CDR3: TGTGCCAGCAGCCCCTTTCAGGACACGGACAGACAGCACTATGGCTACACCTTC. The gene calls are TRBV11-3 and TRBJ1-2, with TRBD1 as a possible D gene (6 bases). Germline V gene sequence: CDR1 SGHNT, CDR2 YENEEA. The V end was cut by 5 bases, the J end by 3 bases, with 25 bases between. The CDR3 runs to 18 residues. Filled out from reference TRBV11-3 and TRBJ1-2, the complete variable domain reads EAGVVQSPRYKIIEKKQPVAFWCNPISGHNTLYWYLQNLGQGPELLIRYENEEAVDDSQLPKDRFSAERLKGVDSTLKIQPAELGDSAVYLCASSPFQDTDRQHYGYTFGSGTRLTVV.

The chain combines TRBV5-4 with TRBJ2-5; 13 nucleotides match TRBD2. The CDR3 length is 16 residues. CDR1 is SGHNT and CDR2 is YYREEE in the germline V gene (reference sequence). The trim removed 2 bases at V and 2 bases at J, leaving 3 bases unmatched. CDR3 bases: TGTGCCAGCAGCTTAATGACTAGCGGGGGGCAAGAGACCCAGTACTTC. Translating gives CASSLMTSGGQETQYF.

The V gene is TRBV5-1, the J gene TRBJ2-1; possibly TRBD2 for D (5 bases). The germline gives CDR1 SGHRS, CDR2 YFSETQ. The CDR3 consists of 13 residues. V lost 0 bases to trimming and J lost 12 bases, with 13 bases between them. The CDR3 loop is CASSLDPGSRQFF. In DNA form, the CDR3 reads TGCGCCAGCAGCTTGGATCCGGGGTCAAGGCAGTTCTTC.

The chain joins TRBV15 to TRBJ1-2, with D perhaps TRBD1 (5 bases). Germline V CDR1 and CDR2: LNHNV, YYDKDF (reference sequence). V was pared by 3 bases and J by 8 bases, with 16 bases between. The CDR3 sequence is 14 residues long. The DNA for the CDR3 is TGTGCCACCAGCAGGGCAGGGCCAGCCAGCGGCTACACCTTC. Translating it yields CATSRAGPASGYTF. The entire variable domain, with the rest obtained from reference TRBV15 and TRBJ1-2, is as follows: DAMVIQNPRYQVTQFGKPVTLSCSQTLNHNVMYWYQQKSSQAPKLLFHYYDKDFNNEADTPDNFQSRRPNTSFCFLDIRSPGLGDTAMYLCATSRAGPASGYTFGSGTRLTVV.

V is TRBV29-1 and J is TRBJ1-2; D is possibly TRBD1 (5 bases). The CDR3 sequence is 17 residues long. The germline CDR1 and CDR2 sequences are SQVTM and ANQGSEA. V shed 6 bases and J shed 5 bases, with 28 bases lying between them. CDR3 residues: CSVLRGGTGDSGYGYTF. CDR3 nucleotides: TGCAGCGTGCTCCGGGGCGGGACGGGGGATTCAGGGTATGGCTACACCTTC.

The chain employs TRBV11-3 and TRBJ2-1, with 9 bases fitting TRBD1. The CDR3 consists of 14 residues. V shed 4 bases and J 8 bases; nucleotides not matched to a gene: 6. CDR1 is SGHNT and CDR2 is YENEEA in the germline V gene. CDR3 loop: CASSSGTGSDEQFF. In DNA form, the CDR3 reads TGTGCCAGCAGCTCAGGGACAGGGAGCGATGAGCAGTTCTTC.

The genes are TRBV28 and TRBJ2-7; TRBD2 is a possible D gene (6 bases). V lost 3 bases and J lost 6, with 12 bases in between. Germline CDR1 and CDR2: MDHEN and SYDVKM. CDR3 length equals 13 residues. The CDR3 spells CASSFRLASEQYF. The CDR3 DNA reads TGTGCCAGCAGTTTCCGGCTAGCGTCCGAGCAGTACTTC.

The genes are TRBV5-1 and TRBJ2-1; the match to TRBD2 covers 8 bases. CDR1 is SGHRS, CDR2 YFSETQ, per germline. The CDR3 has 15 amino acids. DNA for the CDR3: TGCGCGACAATGGTGGGCGGGGGGACCGACAATGAGCAGTTCTTC. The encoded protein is CATMVGGGTDNEQFF.